The 23 T cell receptor beta chains listed next were all sequenced from one sample in a study of T cell responses to AZD1222 COVID-19 vaccine. The protocol was immunoSEQ multiplex PCR, while the TCRdb copy is restricted to in-frame clones and leaves out a portion. Among under 95,000 clones listed, roughly 90% were seen once. Sequencing used peripheral blood, obtained 28 days after the second AZD1222 dose. These receptors were obtained from an adult who received the AZD1222 COVID-19 vaccine.

The chain has TRBV4-1 and TRBJ2-3; weak D call: TRBD1 (6 bases). Germline V CDR1 and CDR2: MGHRA, YSYEKL. The length of the CDR3 is 12 residues. Trimming left V 6 bases short and J 4 bases short, with 8 bases between. The CDR3 DNA sequence: TGCGCCAGCAGTCCAGGGGCAGATACGCAGTATTTT. Its translation is CASSPGADTQYF.

The gene calls are TRBV30 and TRBJ1-2, with D uncertain. Germline V lookup: CDR1 GTSNPN, CDR2 SVGIG (reference sequence). The CDR3 is 14 amino acids. V was pared by 2 bases and J by 5 bases, with 15 bases between. The CDR3 bases are TGTGCCTGGAGTTTAGGCGACTTCGGGTATGGCTACACCTTC. Amino acids: CAWSLGDFGYGYTF. Filled out from reference TRBV30 and TRBJ1-2, the complete variable domain reads SQTIHQWPATLVQPVGSPLSLECTVEGTSNPNLYWYRQAAGRGLQLLFYSVGIGQISSEVPQNLSASRPQDRQFILSSKKLLLSDSGFYLCAWSLGDFGYGYTFGSGTRLTVV.

This chain joins TRBV20-1 and TRBJ1-2; no reliable D call. CDR1 DFQATT and CDR2 SNEGSKA come from the germline V gene (reference sequence). V lost 3 bases, J lost 8 bases, and 13 bases lay in between. The CDR3 length is 12 residues. The CDR3 DNA sequence: TGCAGTGCTAGTGCAAATACCTGGGGCTACACCTTC. It is translated as CSASANTWGYTF.

The chain is built from TRBV27 and TRBJ2-1, with D unclear. The germline V and J ends were trimmed by 4 bases and 8 bases, with 9 bases remaining between them. CDR1 is MNHEY and CDR2 is SMNVEV in the germline V gene (reference sequence). The CDR3 has 12 amino acids. The chain's CDR3 is CASSSYPYEQFF. In nucleotides, the CDR3 is TGTGCCAGCAGTTCGTATCCCTATGAGCAGTTCTTC.

The chain carries TRBV7-9 and TRBJ1-1, with D maybe TRBD1 (5 bases). This CDR3 spans 14 amino acids. Germline CDR1 and CDR2: SEHNR and FQNEAQ (reference sequence). Trimming removed 1 base from V and 5 bases from J, with 11 bases in between. The CDR3 region is CASSLGWGGTEAFF. The CDR3 DNA sequence: TGTGCCAGCAGCTTAGGATGGGGCGGGACTGAAGCTTTCTTT.

This chain uses TRBV3-1 (or the pseudogene TRBV3-2) with TRBJ2-1, with D perhaps matching TRBD2 (6 bases). Trimming removed 3 bases from V and 3 bases from J, with 12 bases in between. This CDR3 spans 15 amino acids. The V gene's germline CDR1 is LGHDT and CDR2 YNNKEL (reference sequence). The CDR3 region has the DNA TGTGCCAGCAGCCAGTCGGGACTGCACTACAATGAGCAGTTCTTC. Its translation is CASSQSGLHYNEQFF.

In regard to this clone: Distinct nucleotide sequences in the sample also encode this CDR3. The chain combines TRBV30 with TRBJ1-5, with D tentatively TRBD1 (5 bases). Trimming removed 2 bases from V and 0 bases from J, with 8 bases in between. The germline V gene encodes CDR1 GTSNPN and CDR2 SVGIG (reference sequence). The CDR3 length is 14 residues. The CDR3 region is CAWSWGTSNQPQHF. CDR3 in DNA: TGTGCCTGGAGTTGGGGGACTAGCAATCAGCCCCAGCATTTT. Supplemented by reference TRBV30 and TRBJ1-5, the full variable domain reads SQTIHQWPATLVQPVGSPLSLECTVEGTSNPNLYWYRQAAGRGLQLLFYSVGIGQISSEVPQNLSASRPQDRQFILSSKKLLLSDSGFYLCAWSWGTSNQPQHFGDGTRLSIL.

A single count supports this clone. The V call is TRBV5-6, the J call TRBJ2-7; TRBD2 matches at 9 bases. The ends lost 1 base at V and 5 bases at J; junction bases unmatched: 7. The CDR3 has 15 residues. The germline V gene has CDR1 SGHDT and CDR2 YYEEEE. The CDR3 here is CASSLIQAGGHEQYF. DNA for the CDR3: TGTGCCAGCAGCTTGATCCAGGCGGGGGGGCACGAGCAGTACTTC. Combining the CDR3 with reference TRBV5-6 and TRBJ2-7 gives the whole variable domain DAGVTQSPTHLIKTRGQQVTLRCSPKSGHDTVSWYQQALGQGPQFIFQYYEEEERQRGNFPDRFSGHQFPNYSSELNVNALLLGDSALYLCASSLIQAGGHEQYFGPGTRLTVT.

This clone showed up just once. V gene TRBV11-3 combines with J gene TRBJ2-1; TRBD2 is a possible D gene (5 bases). The CDR3 spans 13 residues. Germline V gives CDR1 SGHNT, CDR2 YENEEA. Trimming removed 5 bases from V and 8 bases from J, with 13 bases in between. The DNA of the CDR3 is TGTGCCAGCAGCGCACCCGGGGTTTATGAGCAGTTCTTC. Translation gives CASSAPGVYEQFF.

The genes are TRBV30 and TRBJ2-7, with 8 bases that match TRBD2. The ends lost 2 bases at V and 3 bases at J; junction bases unmatched: 3. The V gene's germline CDR1 is GTSNPN and CDR2 SVGIG (reference sequence). This CDR3 is built from 13 residues. CDR3: CAWSPGLGYEQYF. The CDR3 coding sequence is TGTGCCTGGAGTCCGGGACTAGGCTACGAGCAGTACTTC.

CDR3 nucleotide sequence: TGCGCCAGCGGGCTAGCGGACCCCTACGAGCAGTACTTC. Protein sequence: CASGLADPYEQYF. The rearrangement joins TRBV5-1 to TRBJ2-5, with TRBD2 matching 7 bases. The better agreement between TRBJ2-7 and the DNA end casts doubt on the J call. CDR3 length equals 13 residues. Per the germline V gene, CDR1 is SGHRS and CDR2 is YFSETQ.

J is TRBJ1-6 and V is TRBV29-1, with TRBD1 matching over 8 bases. V gave up 6 bases and J gave up 5 bases; unmatched junction bases: 6. The CDR3 length is 14 residues. CDR1 is SQVTM and CDR2 is ANQGSEA in the germline V gene. The CDR3 here is CSVRAGGHNSPLHF. The CDR3 DNA is TGCAGCGTCAGAGCAGGGGGCCATAATTCACCCCTCCACTTT.

The chain recombines TRBV25-1 with TRBJ2-1, with 9 bases identical to TRBD2. V was clipped by 4 bases and J by 4 bases; unmatched bases: 11. Germline CDR1 is MGHDK and CDR2 is SYGVNS. The CDR3 length is 17 residues. The DNA of the CDR3 is TGTGCCAGCAGTGGCCGGGGTAGCGGGGGAACTTACAATGAGCAGTTCTTC. Translated: CASSGRGSGGTYNEQFF.

This chain connects TRBV28 to TRBJ1-4, with unresolved D. V shed 6 bases and J shed 0 bases, with 5 bases lying between them. CDR3 length equals 13 residues. Germline values: CDR1 MDHEN, CDR2 SYDVKM. CDR3 sequence: CASRGATNEKLFF. The CDR3 DNA follows: TGTGCCAGCAGGGGCGCAACTAATGAAAAACTGTTTTTT.

V usage is TRBV5-1 and J usage is TRBJ1-2, with D possibly matching TRBD1 (5 bases). CDR1 and CDR2 (germline): SGHRS, YFSETQ. CDR3 size: 11 residues. Between the trimmed V and J ends, which lost 0 bases and 14 bases, there was a span of 11 bases. The DNA of the CDR3 is TGCGCCAGCAGCTTGGATAAGGGGTGGACCTTC. It is translated as CASSLDKGWTF.

For the CDR3, the DNA is TGCGCCAGCAGCTTTCAGGGACTCCGGGGTGATGGCTACACCTTC. The encoded protein is CASSFQGLRGDGYTF. The rearrangement joins TRBV5-1 to TRBJ1-2; a possible D gene is TRBD1 (5 bases). The V end was cut by 2 bases, the J end by 6 bases, with 17 bases between. CDR1 is SGHRS and CDR2 is YFSETQ in the germline V gene. The CDR3 is 15 amino acids.

The chain employs TRBV12-5 and TRBJ2-5; 8 positions agree with TRBD1. This CDR3 has 14 residues. The germline gives CDR1 LGHNT, CDR2 FRNRAP. The V and J ends lost 6 bases and 5 bases, in that order; junction bases with no gene match: 8. The DNA for the CDR3 is TGTGCTAGTGGCCAAGGACAGGGCGGGGAGACCCAGTACTTC. Translated: CASGQGQGGETQYF.

The V and J genes are TRBV5-4 and TRBJ2-7; TRBD1 agrees at 7 bases. The CDR3 spans 14 residues. V trimming: 3 bases; J trimming: 2 bases; junction bases outside the gene matches: 5. Germline assignment: CDR1 SGHNT and CDR2 YYREEE (reference sequence). Here the CDR3 DNA reads TGTGCCAGCAGCTCCGGACAGGCTCCCTACGAGCAGTACTTC. Translating it yields CASSSGQAPYEQYF.

The chain couples TRBV11-3 to TRBJ1-1; tentatively, D is TRBD1 (5 bases). Trimming left V 6 bases short and J 1 base short, with 9 bases between. Germline values: CDR1 SGHNT, CDR2 YENEEA. The CDR3 sequence is 13 residues long. CDR3 nucleotide sequence: TGTGCCAGCAGTTGGGACGGGAACACTGAAGCTTTCTTT. This sequence encodes CASSWDGNTEAFF.

The rearrangement joins TRBV7-9 to TRBJ2-7, with D tentatively TRBD1 (6 bases). The CDR3 loop spans 17 amino acids. Deletions cut 1 base from V and 7 bases from J, with 23 bases between. Germline V gives CDR1 SEHNR, CDR2 FQNEAQ (reference sequence). The CDR3 protein is CASSLGFIRGQGIEQYF. CDR3 nucleotide sequence: TGTGCCAGCAGCTTAGGGTTCATACGGGGACAAGGTATTGAGCAGTACTTC.

The V call is TRBV11-2, the J call TRBJ2-1, with D perhaps TRBD2 (5 bases). This CDR3 is built from 14 residues. V lost 5 bases to trimming and J lost 6 bases, with 14 bases between them. Looked up from germline, CDR1 is SGHAT and CDR2 is FQNNGV. As DNA, the CDR3 is TGTGCCAGCAGCCTCCGGGCTAGCCTCAATGAGCAGTTCTTC. This sequence encodes CASSLRASLNEQFF.

J is TRBJ2-5 and V is TRBV5-4, with 7 bases matching TRBD1. V lost 5 bases to trimming and J lost 5 bases; unmatched junction nucleotides: 12. This CDR3 comprises 15 residues. CDR1 SGHNT and CDR2 YYREEE come from the germline V gene (reference sequence). The CDR3 reads CASRYLGQVGETQYF. DNA of the CDR3: TGTGCCAGCAGATACCTTGGACAGGTCGGGGAGACCCAGTACTTC.

This sequence joins TRBV21-1 and TRBJ1-1; the table calls TRBD1, which could not be checked here. TRBV21-1 is tagged as a pseudogene. CDR3 length: 16 amino acids. The CDR3 nucleotides are TGTGCCAGCAGCAAAGACAGGCAAGGAGCGAACACTGAAGCTTTCTTT. It codes for CASSKDRQGANTEAFF.